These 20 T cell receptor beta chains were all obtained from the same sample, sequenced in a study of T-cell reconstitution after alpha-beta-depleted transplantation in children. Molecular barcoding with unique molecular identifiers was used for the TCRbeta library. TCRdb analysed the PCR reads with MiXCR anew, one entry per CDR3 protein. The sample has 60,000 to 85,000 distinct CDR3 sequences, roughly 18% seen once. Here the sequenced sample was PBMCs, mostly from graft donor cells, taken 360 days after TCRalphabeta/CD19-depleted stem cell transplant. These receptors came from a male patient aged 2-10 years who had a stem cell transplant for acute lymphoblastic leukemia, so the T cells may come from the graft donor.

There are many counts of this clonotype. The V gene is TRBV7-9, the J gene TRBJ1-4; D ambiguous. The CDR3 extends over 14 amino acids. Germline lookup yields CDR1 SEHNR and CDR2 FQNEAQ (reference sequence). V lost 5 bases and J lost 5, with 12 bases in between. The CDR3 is CASSVGNGNEKLFF. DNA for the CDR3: TGTGCCAGCAGCGTGGGCAACGGGAATGAAAAACTGTTTTTT.

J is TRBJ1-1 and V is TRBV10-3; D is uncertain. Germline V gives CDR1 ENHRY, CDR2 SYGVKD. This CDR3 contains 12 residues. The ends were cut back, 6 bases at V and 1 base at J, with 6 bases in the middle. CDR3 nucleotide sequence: TGTGCCATCAGCGGGAGGAACACTGAAGCTTTCTTT. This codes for CAISGRNTEAFF.

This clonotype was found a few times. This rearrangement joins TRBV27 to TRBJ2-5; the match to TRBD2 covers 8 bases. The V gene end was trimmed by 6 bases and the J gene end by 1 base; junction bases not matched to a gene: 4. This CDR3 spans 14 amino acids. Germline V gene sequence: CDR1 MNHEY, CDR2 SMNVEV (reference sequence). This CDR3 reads CASRKLAAQETQYF. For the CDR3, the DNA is TGTGCCAGCAGGAAACTAGCGGCCCAAGAGACCCAGTACTTC.

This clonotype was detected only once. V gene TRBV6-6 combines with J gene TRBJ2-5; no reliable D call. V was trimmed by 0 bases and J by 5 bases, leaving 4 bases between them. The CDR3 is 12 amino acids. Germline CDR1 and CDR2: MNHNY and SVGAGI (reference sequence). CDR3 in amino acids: CASSYSVETQYF. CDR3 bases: TGTGCCAGCAGTTACTCGGTCGAGACCCAGTACTTC.

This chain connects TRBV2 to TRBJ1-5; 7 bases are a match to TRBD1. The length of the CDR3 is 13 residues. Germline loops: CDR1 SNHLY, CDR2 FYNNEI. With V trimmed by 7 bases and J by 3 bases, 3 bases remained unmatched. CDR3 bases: TGTGCCAGCAAGGGACAGTTCAATCAGCCCCAGCATTTT. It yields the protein CASKGQFNQPQHF.

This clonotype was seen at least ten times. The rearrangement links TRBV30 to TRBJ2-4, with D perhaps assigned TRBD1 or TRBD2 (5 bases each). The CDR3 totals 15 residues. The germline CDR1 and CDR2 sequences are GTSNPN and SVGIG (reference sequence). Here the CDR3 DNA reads TGTGCTTCCTCGAGGGGCAGGGATGTCGAAAACATTCAGTACTTC. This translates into CASSRGRDVENIQYF.

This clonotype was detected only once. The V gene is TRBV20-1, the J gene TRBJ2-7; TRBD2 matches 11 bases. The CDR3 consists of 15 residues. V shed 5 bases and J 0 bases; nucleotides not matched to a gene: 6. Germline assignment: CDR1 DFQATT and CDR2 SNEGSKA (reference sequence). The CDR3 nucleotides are TGCAGTGCTTCGAATGGACTAGCGGGCTCCTACGAGCAGTACTTC. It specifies CSASNGLAGSYEQYF.

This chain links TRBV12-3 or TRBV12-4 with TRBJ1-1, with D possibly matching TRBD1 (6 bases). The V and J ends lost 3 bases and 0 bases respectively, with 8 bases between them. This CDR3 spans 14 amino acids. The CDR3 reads CASSFRTVNTEAFF. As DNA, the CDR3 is TGTGCCAGCAGTTTCCGGACAGTGAACACTGAAGCTTTCTTT.

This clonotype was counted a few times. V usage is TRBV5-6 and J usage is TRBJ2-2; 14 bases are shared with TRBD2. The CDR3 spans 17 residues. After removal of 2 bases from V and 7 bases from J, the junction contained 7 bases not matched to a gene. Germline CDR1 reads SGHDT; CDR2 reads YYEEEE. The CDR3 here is CASSFRTSGRPGGELFF. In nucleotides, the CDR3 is TGTGCCAGCAGCTTTCGGACTAGCGGGAGGCCTGGCGGGGAGCTGTTTTTT.

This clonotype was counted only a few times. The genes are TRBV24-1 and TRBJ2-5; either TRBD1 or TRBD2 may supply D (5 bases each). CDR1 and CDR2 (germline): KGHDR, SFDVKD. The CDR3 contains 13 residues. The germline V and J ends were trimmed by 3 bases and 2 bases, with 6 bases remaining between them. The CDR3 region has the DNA TGTGCCACCAGTGATGGGGGTCAAGAGACCCAGTACTTC. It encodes CATSDGGQETQYF.

CDR3 sequence reads: CASSLRGVKTQYF. In DNA, the CDR3 is TGTGCCAGCAGCTTAAGAGGGGTCAAGACCCAGTACTTC. The chain carries TRBV7-6 and TRBJ2-5; D might be TRBD1 or TRBD2, each matching 5 bases. The CDR3 length is 13 residues. Per the germline V gene, CDR1 is SGHVS and CDR2 is FNYEAQ. V gave up 2 bases and J gave up 6 bases, with 10 bases separating them. The full variable domain, with the rest looked up from reference TRBV7-6 and TRBJ2-5, is GAGVSQSPRYKVTKRGQDVALRCDPISGHVSLYWYRQALGQGPEFLTYFNYEAQQDKSGLPNDRFSAERPEGSISTLTIQRTEQRDSAMYRCASSLRGVKTQYFGPGTRLLVL.

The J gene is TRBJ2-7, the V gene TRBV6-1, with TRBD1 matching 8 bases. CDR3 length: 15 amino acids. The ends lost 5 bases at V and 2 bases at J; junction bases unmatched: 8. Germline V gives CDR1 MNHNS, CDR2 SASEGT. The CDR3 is CASSRTGTGAYEQYF. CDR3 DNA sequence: TGTGCCAGCAGTCGAACCGGGACAGGAGCCTACGAGCAGTACTTC.

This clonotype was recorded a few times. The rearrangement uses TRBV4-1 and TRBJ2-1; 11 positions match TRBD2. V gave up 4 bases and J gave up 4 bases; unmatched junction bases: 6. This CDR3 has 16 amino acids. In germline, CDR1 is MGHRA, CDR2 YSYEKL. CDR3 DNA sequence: TGCGCCAGCAGCCGCCCGGGACTAGCGGAGTACAATGAGCAGTTCTTC. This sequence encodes CASSRPGLAEYNEQFF.

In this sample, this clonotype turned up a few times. The CDR3 DNA reads as TGTGCCAGCAGTGAAGCGCTTCTTAATGGTTTGAAGACCCAGTACTTC. Amino acids: CASSEALLNGLKTQYF. This chain uses TRBV6-1 with TRBJ2-5, with D unresolved. Trimming cost V 0 bases and J 6 bases, with 17 bases left between them. CDR3 length: 16 amino acids. Germline CDR1 is MNHNS and CDR2 is SASEGT.

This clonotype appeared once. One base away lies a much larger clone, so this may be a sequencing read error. The CDR3: CSAIPYSFYSNQPQHF. CDR3 coding DNA: TGCAGTGCTATCCCCTACAGTTTTTATAGCAATCAGCCCCAGCATTTT. V and J are TRBV20-1 and TRBJ1-5; no firm D call. Trimming shortened V by 4 bases and J by 0 bases, and 16 bases separated the two germline ends. This CDR3 is 16 amino acids long. Germline CDR1 reads DFQATT; CDR2 reads SNEGSKA (reference sequence).

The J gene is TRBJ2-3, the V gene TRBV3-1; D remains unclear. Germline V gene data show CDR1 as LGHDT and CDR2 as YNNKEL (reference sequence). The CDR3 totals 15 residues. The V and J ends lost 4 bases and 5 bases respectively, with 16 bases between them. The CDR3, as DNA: TGTGCCAGCAGCCGTAACGCGGAGAGTCTAGATACGCAGTATTTT. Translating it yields CASSRNAESLDTQYF.

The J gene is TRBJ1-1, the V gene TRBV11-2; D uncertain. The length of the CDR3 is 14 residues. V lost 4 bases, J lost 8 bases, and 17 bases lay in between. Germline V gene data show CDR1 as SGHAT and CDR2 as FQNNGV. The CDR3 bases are TGTGCCAGCAGCTCCCACTTTGTATTCGGGGAAGCTTTCTTT. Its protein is CASSSHFVFGEAFF.

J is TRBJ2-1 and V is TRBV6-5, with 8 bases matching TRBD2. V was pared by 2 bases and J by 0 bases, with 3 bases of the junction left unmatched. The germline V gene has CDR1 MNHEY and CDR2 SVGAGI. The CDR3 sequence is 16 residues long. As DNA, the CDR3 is TGTGCCAGCAGTTACGGGAGCGGGAGCTCCTACAATGAGCAGTTCTTC. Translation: CASSYGSGSSYNEQFF.

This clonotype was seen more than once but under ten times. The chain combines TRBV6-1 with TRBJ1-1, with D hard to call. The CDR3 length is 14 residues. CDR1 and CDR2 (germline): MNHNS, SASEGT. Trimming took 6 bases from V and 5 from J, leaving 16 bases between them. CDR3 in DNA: TGTGCCAGCAGAGTACGTGGGGTTTGGACTGAAGCTTTCTTT. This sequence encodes CASRVRGVWTEAFF.

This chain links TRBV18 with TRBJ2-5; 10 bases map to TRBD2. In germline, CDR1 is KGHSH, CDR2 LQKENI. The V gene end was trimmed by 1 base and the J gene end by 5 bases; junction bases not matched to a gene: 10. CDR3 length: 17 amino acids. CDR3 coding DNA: TGTGCCAGCTCACCACTCTCGGCTAGCGGGAGTCTCGAGACCCAGTACTTC. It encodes CASSPLSASGSLETQYF. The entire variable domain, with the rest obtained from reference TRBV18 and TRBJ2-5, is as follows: NAGVMQNPRHLVRRRGQEARLRCSPMKGHSHVYWYRQLPEEGLKFMVYLQKENIIDESGMPKERFSAEFPKEGPSILRIQQVVRGDSAAYFCASSPLSASGSLETQYFGPGTRLLVL.